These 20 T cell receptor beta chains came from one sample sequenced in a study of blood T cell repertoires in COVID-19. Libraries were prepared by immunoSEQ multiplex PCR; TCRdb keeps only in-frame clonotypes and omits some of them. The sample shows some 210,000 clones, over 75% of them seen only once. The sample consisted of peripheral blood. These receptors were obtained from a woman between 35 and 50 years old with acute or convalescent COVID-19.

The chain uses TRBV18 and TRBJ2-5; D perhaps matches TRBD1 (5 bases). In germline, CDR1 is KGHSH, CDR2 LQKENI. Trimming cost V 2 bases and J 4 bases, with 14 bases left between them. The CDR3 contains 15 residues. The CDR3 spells CASSPVTVIAETQYF. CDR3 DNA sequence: TGTGCCAGCTCACCAGTGACAGTGATTGCAGAGACCCAGTACTTC. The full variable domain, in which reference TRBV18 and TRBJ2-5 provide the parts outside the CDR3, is NAGVMQNPRHLVRRRGQEARLRCSPMKGHSHVYWYRQLPEEGLKFMVYLQKENIIDESGMPKERFSAEFPKEGPSILRIQQVVRGDSAAYFCASSPVTVIAETQYFGPGTRLLVL.

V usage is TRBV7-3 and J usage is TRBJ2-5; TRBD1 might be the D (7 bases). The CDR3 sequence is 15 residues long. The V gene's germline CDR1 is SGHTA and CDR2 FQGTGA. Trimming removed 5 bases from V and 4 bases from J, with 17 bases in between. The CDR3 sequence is CASSPQGGRGETQYF. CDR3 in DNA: TGTGCCAGCAGCCCCCAGGGGGGCCGCGGAGAGACCCAGTACTTC.

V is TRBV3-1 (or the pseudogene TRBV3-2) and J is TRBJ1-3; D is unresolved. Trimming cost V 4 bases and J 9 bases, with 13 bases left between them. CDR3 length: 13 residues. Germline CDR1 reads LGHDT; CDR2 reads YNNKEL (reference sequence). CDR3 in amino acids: CASSPPSVATIYF. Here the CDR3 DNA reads TGTGCCAGCAGCCCTCCATCAGTCGCCACCATATATTTT.

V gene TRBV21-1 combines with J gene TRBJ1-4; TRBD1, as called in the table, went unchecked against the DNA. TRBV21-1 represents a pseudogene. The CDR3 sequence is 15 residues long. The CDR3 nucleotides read TGTGCCAGCAGCCTCCTCAGGGGGACTAATGAAAAACTGTTTTTT. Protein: CASSLLRGTNEKLFF.

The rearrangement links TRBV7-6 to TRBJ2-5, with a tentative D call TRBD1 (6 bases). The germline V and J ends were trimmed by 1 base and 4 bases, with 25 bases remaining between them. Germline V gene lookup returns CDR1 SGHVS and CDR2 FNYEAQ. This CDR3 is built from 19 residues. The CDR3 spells CASSLETAGAIFNGETQYF. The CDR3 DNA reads TGTGCCAGCAGCTTAGAAACGGCAGGGGCAATCTTTAATGGAGAGACCCAGTACTTC. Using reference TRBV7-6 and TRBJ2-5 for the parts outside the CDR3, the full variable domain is GAGVSQSPRYKVTKRGQDVALRCDPISGHVSLYWYRQALGQGPEFLTYFNYEAQQDKSGLPNDRFSAERPEGSISTLTIQRTEQRDSAMYRCASSLETAGAIFNGETQYFGPGTRLLVL.

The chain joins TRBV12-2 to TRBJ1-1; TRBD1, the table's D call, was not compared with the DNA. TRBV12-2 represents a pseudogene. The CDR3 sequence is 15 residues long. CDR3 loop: CASRFDRETNTEAFF. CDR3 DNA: TGTGCAAGTCGCTTCGACAGGGAGACCAACACTGAAGCTTTCTTT.

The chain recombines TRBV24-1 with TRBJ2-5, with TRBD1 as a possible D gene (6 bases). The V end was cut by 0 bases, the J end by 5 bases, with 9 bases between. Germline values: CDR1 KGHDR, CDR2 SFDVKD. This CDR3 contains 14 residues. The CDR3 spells CATSDLRGGETQYF. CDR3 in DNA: TGTGCCACCAGTGATTTGAGAGGGGGTGAGACCCAGTACTTC.

The CDR3 DNA follows: TGTGCCAGCAGTGTCCGGGACTTCGCGAACACCGGGGAGCTGTTTTTT. This translates into CASSVRDFANTGELFF. The gene calls are TRBV6-1 and TRBJ2-2, with a tentative D call TRBD2 (6 bases). This CDR3 comprises 16 residues. The germline gives CDR1 MNHNS, CDR2 SASEGT. V was trimmed by 4 bases and J by 0 bases, leaving 12 bases between them.

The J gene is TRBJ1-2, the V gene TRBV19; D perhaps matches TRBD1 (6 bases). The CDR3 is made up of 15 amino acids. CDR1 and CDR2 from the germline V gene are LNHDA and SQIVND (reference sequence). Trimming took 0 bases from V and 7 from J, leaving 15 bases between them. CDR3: CASSIDRGPASGYTF. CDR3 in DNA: TGTGCCAGTAGTATAGACAGGGGCCCAGCGAGTGGCTACACCTTC.

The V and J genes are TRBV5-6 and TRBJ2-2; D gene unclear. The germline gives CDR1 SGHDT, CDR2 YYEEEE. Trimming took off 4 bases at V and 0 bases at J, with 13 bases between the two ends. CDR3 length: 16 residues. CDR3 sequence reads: CASSRLPGANTGELFF. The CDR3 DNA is TGTGCCAGCAGCCGGTTACCAGGCGCGAACACCGGGGAGCTGTTTTTT.

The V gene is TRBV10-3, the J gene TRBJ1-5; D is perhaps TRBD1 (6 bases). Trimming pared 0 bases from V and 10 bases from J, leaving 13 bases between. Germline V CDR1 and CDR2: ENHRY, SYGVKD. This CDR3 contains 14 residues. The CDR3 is CAISESTGISPQHF. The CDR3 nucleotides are TGTGCCATCAGTGAGTCGACAGGTATAAGTCCCCAGCATTTT.

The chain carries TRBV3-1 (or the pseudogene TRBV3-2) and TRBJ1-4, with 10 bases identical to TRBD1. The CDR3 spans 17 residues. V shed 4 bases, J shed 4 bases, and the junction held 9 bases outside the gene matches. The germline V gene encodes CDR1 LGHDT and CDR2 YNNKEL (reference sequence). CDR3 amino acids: CASSPIDRGPNNEKLFF. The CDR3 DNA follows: TGTGCCAGCAGCCCGATCGACAGGGGGCCAAATAATGAAAAACTGTTTTTT.

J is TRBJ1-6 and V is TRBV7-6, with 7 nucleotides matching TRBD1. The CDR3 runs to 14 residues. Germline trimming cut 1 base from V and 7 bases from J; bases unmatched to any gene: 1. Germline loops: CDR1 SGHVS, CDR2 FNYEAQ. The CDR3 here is CASSLGTGNSPLHF. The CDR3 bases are TGTGCCAGCAGCTTAGGGACAGGAAATTCACCCCTCCACTTT.

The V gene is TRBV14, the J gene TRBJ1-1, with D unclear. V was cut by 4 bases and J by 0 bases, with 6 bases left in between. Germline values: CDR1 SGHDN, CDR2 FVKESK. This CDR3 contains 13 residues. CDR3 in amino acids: CASSPLMNTEAFF. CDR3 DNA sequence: TGTGCCAGCAGCCCACTCATGAACACTGAAGCTTTCTTT.

This CDR3 is CASRQGAQDTEAFF. DNA for the CDR3: TGTGCCAGCAGACAGGGGGCGCAGGACACTGAAGCTTTCTTT. The V gene is TRBV6-5, the J gene TRBJ1-1, with 9 bases identical to TRBD1. Looked up from germline, CDR1 is MNHEY and CDR2 is SVGAGI. V gave up 6 bases and J gave up 3 bases; unmatched junction bases: 5. CDR3 length: 14 amino acids.

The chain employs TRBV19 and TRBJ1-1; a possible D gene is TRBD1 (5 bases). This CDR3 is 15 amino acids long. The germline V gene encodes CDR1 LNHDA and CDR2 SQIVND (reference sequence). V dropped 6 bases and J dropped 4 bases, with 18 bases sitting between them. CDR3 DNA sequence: TGTGCCAGTAGGGAAGGGGCTCGCTGGGGCACTGAAGCTTTCTTT. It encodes CASREGARWGTEAFF.

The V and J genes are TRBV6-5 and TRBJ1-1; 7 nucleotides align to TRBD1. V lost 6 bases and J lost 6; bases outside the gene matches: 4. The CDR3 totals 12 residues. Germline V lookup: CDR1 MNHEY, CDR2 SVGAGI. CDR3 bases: TGTGCCAGCAGAGGGGGCGCGGCTGAAGCTTTCTTT. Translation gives CASRGGAAEAFF.

The CDR3 protein is CASSPLEGLYGYTF. The CDR3 region has the DNA TGTGCCAGCAGCCCCCTGGAGGGCCTCTATGGCTACACCTTC. The rearrangement links TRBV5-6 to TRBJ1-2; D ambiguous. V was pared by 4 bases and J by 4 bases, with 14 bases between. The CDR3 extends over 14 amino acids. In germline, CDR1 is SGHDT, CDR2 YYEEEE.

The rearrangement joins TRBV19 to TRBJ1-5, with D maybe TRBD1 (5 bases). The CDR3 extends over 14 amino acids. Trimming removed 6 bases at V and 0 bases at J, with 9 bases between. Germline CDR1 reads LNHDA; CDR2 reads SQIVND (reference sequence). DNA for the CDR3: TGTGCCAGTAGCGGACACGATAGCAATCAGCCCCAGCATTTT. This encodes CASSGHDSNQPQHF.

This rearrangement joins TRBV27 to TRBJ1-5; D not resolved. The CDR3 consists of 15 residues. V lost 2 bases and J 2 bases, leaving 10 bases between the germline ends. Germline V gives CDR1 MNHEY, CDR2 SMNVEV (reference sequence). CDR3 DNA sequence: TGTGCCAGCAGTTTAGTTTCGGTGGGCAATCAGCCCCAGCATTTT. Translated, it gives CASSLVSVGNQPQHF.